A single sample gave rise to the 31 T cell receptor beta chains below, sequenced in a study of CD8+CD57+ T cells in acquired aplastic anemia. CDR3 and TCR beta VDJ profiling relied on a genomic DNA template. TCRdb ran MiXCR on the reads and lists one entry per CDR3 protein. This sample yields 150,000 to 200,000 distinct CDR3 sequences, of which around 40% are seen a single time; 1.1% belongs to the top ten. Sequencing was carried out using sorted CD4+, CD8+, or CD8+CD57+ T cells (not recorded which) from PBMCs. The origin of the receptors is a human donor in good health.

About this clonotype itself: Its ends do not fully match the called genes, so a read error is possible. The chain couples TRBV20-1 to TRBJ2-3; D ambiguous. Germline V gene lookup returns CDR1 DFQATT and CDR2 SNEGSKA (reference sequence). This CDR3 region has 14 residues. The CDR3 bases are TGCAGTGCGCACGACGCGAGGAGCACAGATACACAGTATTTT. It specifies CSAHDARSTDTQYF.

This clonotype has a count of ten or more. The V call is TRBV4-1, the J call TRBJ1-2; possibly TRBD1 for D (6 bases). CDR1 and CDR2 from the germline V gene are MGHRA and YSYEKL. The CDR3 is 18 amino acids. The V and J ends lost 4 bases and 4 bases respectively, with 25 bases between them. The CDR3 protein is CASSPDKITGPAFYGYTF. CDR3 DNA sequence: TGCGCCAGCAGCCCCGATAAAATAACAGGGCCCGCCTTCTATGGCTACACCTTC.

This clonotype came up many times. The V gene is TRBV29-1, the J gene TRBJ1-2, with TRBD1 matching over 10 bases. The CDR3 is 14 amino acids. The trim removed 6 bases at V and 8 bases at J, leaving 12 bases unmatched. Germline values: CDR1 SQVTM, CDR2 ANQGSEA. The CDR3 sequence is CSVSPDRGRGGYTF. For the CDR3, the DNA is TGCAGCGTCTCTCCAGACAGGGGGCGAGGAGGCTACACCTTC. Supplemented by reference TRBV29-1 and TRBJ1-2, the full variable domain reads SAVISQKPSRDICQRGTSLTIQCQVDSQVTMMFWYRQQPGQSLTLIATANQGSEATYESGFVIDKFPISRPNLTFSTLTVSNMSPEDSSIYLCSVSPDRGRGGYTFGSGTRLTVV.

On this clonotype: A single base separates this from a much larger clone, so it may be a read error. The chain combines TRBV10-3 with TRBJ1-1; D possibly corresponds to TRBD1 (5 bases). Germline V gene data show CDR1 as ENHRY and CDR2 as SYGVKD. This CDR3 is 15 amino acids long. The CDR3, as DNA: TGTGCCAGCAGTGAAGGGTGGCTAGGGGACACTGAAGCTTTCTTT. Translated, it gives CASSEGWLGDTEAFF.

This chain's CDR3 is CATSRDSGDHTNEQFF. Here the CDR3 DNA reads TGTGCCACCAGCAGAGATTCAGGGGACCACACCAATGAGCAGTTCTTC. The V call is TRBV15, the J call TRBJ2-1; possible D gene TRBD1, 6 bases. There are 16 residues in the CDR3. CDR1 LNHNV and CDR2 YYDKDF come from the germline V gene (reference sequence). V was pared by 0 bases and J by 6 bases, with 15 bases between.

The rearrangement joins TRBV3-1 to TRBJ1-5; D unclear. The CDR3 length is 11 residues. Trimming stripped 1 base from V and 9 bases from J, with 4 bases between. Germline CDR1 is LGHDT and CDR2 is YNNKEL (reference sequence). CDR3 DNA sequence: TGTGCCAGCAGCCAAGCAGGGCCCCAGCATTTT. It specifies CASSQAGPQHF.

The chain employs TRBV29-1 and TRBJ2-7; D unresolved. The CDR3 is 15 amino acids. CDR1 is SQVTM, CDR2 ANQGSEA, per germline. V lost 4 bases to trimming and J lost 2 bases, with 18 bases between them. The CDR3 sequence is CSVVPARMQTYEQYF. The DNA of the CDR3 is TGCAGCGTTGTACCCGCACGTATGCAGACCTACGAGCAGTACTTC.

A few counts support this clonotype. The V and J genes are TRBV4-1 and TRBJ2-1, with a weak D call TRBD2 (6 bases). V lost 1 base to trimming and J lost 2 bases, with 15 bases between them. The CDR3 is made up of 17 amino acids. The germline V gene has CDR1 MGHRA and CDR2 YSYEKL. CDR3: CASSQGPGGVTYNEQFF. The CDR3 bases are TGCGCCAGCAGCCAAGGGCCTGGCGGGGTGACCTACAATGAGCAGTTCTTC.

This clonotype occurred many times. The chain couples TRBV5-8 to TRBJ2-7, with D perhaps matching TRBD1 (6 bases). Germline CDR1 reads SGHTS; CDR2 reads YDEGEE. CDR3 size: 14 residues. The germline V and J ends were trimmed by 0 bases and 6 bases, with 13 bases remaining between them. Written as DNA, the CDR3 is TGTGCCAGCAGCTTGGAGGCAGGGGCGGCCGAGCAGTACTTC. It specifies CASSLEAGAAEQYF.

This clonotype has ten or more counts. The V call is TRBV20-1, the J call TRBJ2-5, with D perhaps given as TRBD1 or TRBD2 (5 bases each). The CDR3 has 12 residues. V dropped 6 bases and J dropped 0 bases, with 8 bases sitting between them. Germline CDR1 reads DFQATT; CDR2 reads SNEGSKA (reference sequence). CDR3 bases: TGCAGTGCCGTGGGGGACCAAGAGACCCAGTACTTC. Its translation is CSAVGDQETQYF.

This clonotype was recorded a few times. This chain links TRBV6-2 or TRBV6-3 with TRBJ1-2, with TRBD1 identical over 7 bases. J lost 7 bases, V lost 6 bases, and 11 bases had no gene match. Germline lookup yields CDR1 MNHEY and CDR2 SVGEGT. This CDR3 region has 14 residues. The CDR3 reads CASRPRDRDGGYTF. Here the CDR3 DNA reads TGTGCCAGCAGGCCTCGAGACAGGGATGGTGGCTACACCTTC.

The chain recombines TRBV29-1 with TRBJ1-2; a weak D match, TRBD1 (5 bases). CDR3 length equals 14 residues. Trimming shortened V by 7 bases and J by 4 bases, and 19 bases separated the two germline ends. Germline CDR1 reads SQVTM; CDR2 reads ANQGSEA. This chain's CDR3 is CSAPDEGPLYGYTF. As DNA, the CDR3 is TGCAGCGCCCCCGACGAGGGGCCCCTCTATGGCTACACCTTC. Full variable domain (outside the CDR3, taken from reference TRBV29-1 and TRBJ1-2): SAVISQKPSRDICQRGTSLTIQCQVDSQVTMMFWYRQQPGQSLTLIATANQGSEATYESGFVIDKFPISRPNLTFSTLTVSNMSPEDSSIYLCSAPDEGPLYGYTFGSGTRLTVV.

This chain joins TRBV11-2 and TRBJ1-6; D unclear. The germline V gene has CDR1 SGHAT and CDR2 FQNNGV. The length of the CDR3 is 15 residues. V lost 5 bases and J lost 7, with 15 bases in between. The chain's CDR3 is CASSPLGRLNSPLHF. CDR3 sequence (DNA): TGTGCCAGCAGCCCGTTGGGCAGGCTCAATTCACCCCTCCACTTT.

The table lists this clonotype with a few counts. This sequence joins TRBV27 and TRBJ2-3; 10 bases are shared with TRBD2. This CDR3 contains 17 residues. Trimming removed 5 bases from V and 6 bases from J; junction bases left unmatched: 14. The germline V gene encodes CDR1 MNHEY and CDR2 SMNVEV (reference sequence). The CDR3 DNA reads TGTGCCAGCAGTCCAATGGGTAGTAGCGGGAGGAGGGATACGCAGTATTTT. Residues: CASSPMGSSGRRDTQYF.

The table lists this clonotype with many counts. The chain links TRBV7-3 to TRBJ1-2, with D perhaps matching TRBD1 (5 bases). This CDR3 comprises 14 residues. Germline CDR1 SGHTA, CDR2 FQGTGA. V gave up 0 bases and J gave up 8 bases, with 13 bases separating them. CDR3 in DNA: TGTGCCAGCAGCTTAACCCCCTTGGGGGGAGGCTACACCTTC. Translated, it gives CASSLTPLGGGYTF. The full variable domain, its missing parts supplied by reference TRBV7-3 and TRBJ1-2, is GAGVSQTPSNKVTEKGKYVELRCDPISGHTALYWYRQSLGQGPEFLIYFQGTGAADDSGLPNDRFFAVRPEGSVSTLKIQRTERGDSAVYLCASSLTPLGGGYTFGSGTRLTVV.

A word on this clonotype: Lacking the conserved final phenylalanine or tryptophan, this CDR3 likely reflects a read error. The chain joins TRBV20-1 to TRBJ1-1; D remains ambiguous. The CDR3 length is 11 residues. Germline V gene sequence: CDR1 DFQATT, CDR2 SNEGSKA (reference sequence). CDR3 nucleotide sequence: TGCACCCGTACCAGGAACACTGAAGCTTTCTTG. Residues: CTRTRNTEAFL.

This clonotype was detected a few times. This chain links TRBV29-1 with TRBJ2-7, with 7 bases fitting TRBD2. Germline values: CDR1 SQVTM, CDR2 ANQGSEA. The CDR3 extends over 11 amino acids. V was clipped by 4 bases and J by 6 bases; unmatched bases: 3. The CDR3 loop reads CSVAGGSEQYF. CDR3 bases: TGCAGCGTTGCCGGGGGGAGCGAGCAGTACTTC.

The rearrangement links TRBV29-1 to TRBJ2-3; a weak D match, TRBD2 (5 bases). CDR3 length: 15 amino acids. Germline CDR1 and CDR2: SQVTM and ANQGSEA. Trimming took off 4 bases at V and 0 bases at J, with 14 bases between the two ends. The CDR3 DNA follows: TGCAGCGTTGCCCGGGGATCCGCTAGCACAGATACGCAGTATTTT. It encodes CSVARGSASTDTQYF.

The sample holds one count of this clonotype. The rearrangement joins TRBV6-1 to TRBJ1-6; D is ambiguous. The germline V gene encodes CDR1 MNHNS and CDR2 SASEGT. V lost 3 bases and J lost 4, with 10 bases in between. This CDR3 contains 15 residues. CDR3: CASSDSGVYNSPLHF. CDR3 DNA sequence: TGTGCCAGCAGTGACAGCGGTGTATATAATTCACCCCTCCACTTT.

The gene calls are TRBV11-2 and TRBJ2-6; TRBD1 agrees at 8 bases. V gave up 0 bases and J gave up 4 bases; unmatched junction bases: 8. Germline V gene sequence: CDR1 SGHAT, CDR2 FQNNGV. The CDR3 has 18 residues. Written as DNA, the CDR3 is TGTGCCAGCAGCTTAGATTTCCAGGGGGCGACCGGGGCCAACGTCCTGACTTTC. Translation: CASSLDFQGATGANVLTF. The full variable domain, with the rest looked up from reference TRBV11-2 and TRBJ2-6, is EAGVAQSPRYKIIEKRQSVAFWCNPISGHATLYWYQQILGQGPKLLIQFQNNGVVDDSQLPKDRFSAERLKGVDSTLKIQPAKLEDSAVYLCASSLDFQGATGANVLTFGAGSRLTVL.

In regard to this clonotype: A much larger clonotype is one base distant, so this may be a read error. The chain employs TRBV5-1 and TRBJ2-7; perhaps TRBD2 as D (5 bases). With 2 bases removed from V and 7 bases from J, the gap between germline ends came to 16 bases. The CDR3 has 14 residues. Germline lookup yields CDR1 SGHRS and CDR2 YFSETQ. CDR3 nucleotide sequence: TGCGCCAGCAGCTTAGGCCACAGTTCGGGGGAGCAGTACTTC. Translation gives CASSLGHSSGEQYF. The entire variable domain, with the rest obtained from reference TRBV5-1 and TRBJ2-7, is as follows: KAGVTQTPRYLIKTRGQQVTLSCSPISGHRSVSWYQQTPGQGLQFLFEYFSETQRNKGNFPGRFSGRQFSNSRSEMNVSTLELGDSALYLCASSLGHSSGEQYFGPGTRLTVT.

This clonotype was observed at least ten times. The chain couples TRBV3-1 to TRBJ1-6; the match to TRBD1 covers 7 bases. J gave up 7 bases and V 3 bases, and 9 bases lay outside the gene matches. CDR1 and CDR2 (germline): LGHDT, YNNKEL (reference sequence). The CDR3 extends over 16 amino acids. As DNA, the CDR3 is TGTGCCAGCAGCCACGCCAACAGGGGCGGCAATTCACCCCTCCACTTT. It specifies CASSHANRGGNSPLHF.

This clonotype was observed many times. V gene TRBV5-6 combines with J gene TRBJ2-7; D possibly corresponds to TRBD1 (5 bases). CDR1 and CDR2 from the germline V gene are SGHDT and YYEEEE. The CDR3 spans 12 residues. V dropped 2 bases and J dropped 4 bases, with 7 bases sitting between them. The CDR3 region is CASSFQGYEQYF. The CDR3 DNA reads as TGTGCCAGCAGCTTCCAGGGATACGAGCAGTACTTC. The variable domain in full, completed from reference TRBV5-6 and TRBJ2-7, reads DAGVTQSPTHLIKTRGQQVTLRCSPKSGHDTVSWYQQALGQGPQFIFQYYEEEERQRGNFPDRFSGHQFPNYSSELNVNALLLGDSALYLCASSFQGYEQYFGPGTRLTVT.

This clonotype has a handful of counts. This sequence joins TRBV6-5 and TRBJ1-1; 9 nucleotides agree with TRBD1. CDR1 is MNHEY, CDR2 SVGAGI, per germline. The CDR3 contains 15 residues. Germline trimming cut 2 bases from V and 6 bases from J; bases unmatched to any gene: 7. The CDR3 coding sequence is TGTGCCAGCAGTTACGTCACAGGGGGCAGATCTGAAGCTTTCTTT. Translated: CASSYVTGGRSEAFF.

On this clonotype itself: Given a much more abundant clone one base away, this may be a read error. The chain couples TRBV6-1 to TRBJ2-7, with D unclear. The CDR3 is 9 amino acids. The germline V gene has CDR1 MNHNS and CDR2 SASEGT. The CDR3 protein is CARSYERYF. Here the CDR3 DNA reads TGTGCCAGGTCCTACGAGCGGTACTTC.

The chain couples TRBV24-1 to TRBJ1-2; TRBD1 is a possible D gene (5 bases). CDR3 length: 13 amino acids. Germline loops: CDR1 KGHDR, CDR2 SFDVKD. Trimming removed 4 bases at V and 7 bases at J, with 12 bases between. CDR3 coding DNA: TGTGCCACCAGTGACACGACAGAGCTTGGCTACACCTTC. Protein product: CATSDTTELGYTF.

The genes are TRBV15 and TRBJ2-3; D possibly matches TRBD1 or TRBD2 (5 bases each). V lost 2 bases and J lost 9, with 9 bases in between. Germline CDR1 reads LNHNV; CDR2 reads YYDKDF (reference sequence). The CDR3 is made up of 12 amino acids. CDR3 sequence (DNA): TGTGCCACCAGCAGATCCGGGACCACGCAGTATTTT. It encodes CATSRSGTTQYF. Full variable domain (remainder filled in from reference TRBV15 and TRBJ2-3): DAMVIQNPRYQVTQFGKPVTLSCSQTLNHNVMYWYQQKSSQAPKLLFHYYDKDFNNEADTPDNFQSRRPNTSFCFLDIRSPGLGDTAMYLCATSRSGTTQYFGPGTRLTVL.

This chain connects TRBV19 to TRBJ1-4; D not certain. The germline V gene encodes CDR1 LNHDA and CDR2 SQIVND (reference sequence). The CDR3 is 14 amino acids. V shed 5 bases and J shed 8 bases, with 15 bases lying between them. CDR3 sequence (DNA): TGTGCCAGTAGTCCGACCGGGAGACGGGAAAAACTGTTTTTT. This sequence encodes CASSPTGRREKLFF.

This clonotype was counted a few times. This chain uses TRBV20-1 with TRBJ1-2; the D is unclear. This CDR3 is built from 12 residues. V dropped 6 bases and J dropped 3 bases, with 11 bases sitting between them. In germline, CDR1 is DFQATT, CDR2 SNEGSKA (reference sequence). CDR3 amino acids: CSADDGYYGYTF. The CDR3 nucleotides read TGCAGTGCCGACGACGGATACTATGGCTACACCTTC.

This clonotype came up many times. This sequence joins TRBV5-6 and TRBJ2-3; 8 positions agree with TRBD1. After removal of 5 bases from V and 7 bases from J, the junction contained 9 bases not matched to a gene. CDR1 is SGHDT and CDR2 is YYEEEE in the germline V gene. CDR3 length: 14 residues. CDR3 in DNA: TGTGCCAGCAGTTTTCAGGGGGCGGGATATACGCAGTATTTT. It is translated as CASSFQGAGYTQYF. The full variable domain, its missing parts supplied by reference TRBV5-6 and TRBJ2-3, is DAGVTQSPTHLIKTRGQQVTLRCSPKSGHDTVSWYQQALGQGPQFIFQYYEEEERQRGNFPDRFSGHQFPNYSSELNVNALLLGDSALYLCASSFQGAGYTQYFGPGTRLTVL.

Notes on this clonotype: Since a much larger clone is just one base distant, this may be a read error. CDR3 loop: CASSQEGGKLNTEAFF. The DNA for the CDR3 is TGTGCCAGCAGCCAAGAGGGAGGGAAGCTGAACACTGAAGCTTTCTTT. J is TRBJ1-1 and V is TRBV14; D ambiguous. Germline V gene lookup returns CDR1 SGHDN and CDR2 FVKESK. V was pared by 0 bases and J by 0 bases, with 11 bases between. This CDR3 is 16 amino acids long.